Below, one TCR beta chain is given with its context. Its antigen is unknown. Use of 60 Vbeta and 13 Jbeta primers characterized the PCR. TCRdb's copy holds only in-frame clones and misses some; the assay was immunoSEQ multiplex PCR. The sample carries some 150,000 clones, around two thirds recorded once. Sampled while nominally healthy, donors likely had unrecorded immune exposures. This sample was taken from a study of cytomegalovirus exposure and HLA in healthy donors. Notes on the study in general: Confirmation in vitro established that a few CMV-associated chains were specific for CMV antigens. CMV serostatus was the only immune exposure information that was available. HLA restriction was apparent for most CMV-associated TCR beta chains in a later analysis.

Trimming cost V 5 bases and J 1 base, with 23 bases left between them. Germline-derived CDR1 and CDR2 are SEHNR and FQNEAQ (reference sequence). This CDR3 is 18 amino acids long. This sequence originates from a middle-aged woman in good health and CMV-seronegative. Material: PBMCs. The J gene is TRBJ1-2, the V gene TRBV7-9; D possibly corresponds to TRBD1 (6 bases). The CDR3 loop reads CASSPRPNVQGFNYGYTF. CDR3 bases: TGTGCCAGCAGCCCCAGACCAAATGTACAGGGTTTTAACTATGGCTACACCTTC.